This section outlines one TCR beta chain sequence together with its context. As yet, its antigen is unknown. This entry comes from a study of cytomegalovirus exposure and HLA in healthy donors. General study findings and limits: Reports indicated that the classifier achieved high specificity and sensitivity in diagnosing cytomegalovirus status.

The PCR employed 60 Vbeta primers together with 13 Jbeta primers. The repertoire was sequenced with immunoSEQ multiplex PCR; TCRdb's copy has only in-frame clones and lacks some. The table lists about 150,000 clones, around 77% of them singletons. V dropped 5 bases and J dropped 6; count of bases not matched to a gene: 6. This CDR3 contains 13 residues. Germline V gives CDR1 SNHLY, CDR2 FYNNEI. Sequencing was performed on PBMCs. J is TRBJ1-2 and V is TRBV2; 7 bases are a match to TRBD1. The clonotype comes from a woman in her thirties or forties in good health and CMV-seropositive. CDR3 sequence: CASSWGQRDGYTF. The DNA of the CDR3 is TGTGCCAGCAGTTGGGGACAGAGAGATGGCTACACCTTC. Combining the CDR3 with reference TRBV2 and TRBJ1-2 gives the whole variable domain EPEVTQTPSHQVTQMGQEVILRCVPISNHLYFYWYRQILGQKVEFLVSFYNNEISEKSEIFDDQFSVERPDGSNFTLKIRSTKLEDSAMYFCASSWGQRDGYTFGSGTRLTVV.